This TCR beta chain was found in a study of T cells in Graves' hyperthyroidism and ophthalmopathy. Researchers amplified the TCR beta CDR3 regions from RNA transcripts. Initially, a first-round RT-PCR of the TCR CDR3 employed the HTBI primer set. Using its own MiXCR run on the multiplex PCR reads, TCRdb lists one record per CDR3 protein. The repertoire has a few hundred thousand distinct CDR3 sequences, about a sixth of them found once; the top ten carry around 7.8%. This clonotype was observed many times. Diagnosis relied on clinical symptoms, serum thyroxine and TRAb, thyroid ultrasound and orbital computed tomography. The V end was cut by 6 bases, the J end by 4 bases, with 12 bases between. This CDR3 spans 13 amino acids.

The gene calls are TRBV12-3 or TRBV12-4 and TRBJ1-2; tentatively, D is TRBD1 (5 bases). This sequence originates from a woman between 25 and 40 years old with Graves' hyperthyroidism. The sample comprised blood. The CDR3 protein is CASRGDGSYGYTF. CDR3 in DNA: TGTGCCAGCAGGGGGGACGGAAGCTATGGCTACACCTTC.